This T cell receptor beta chain was profiled in a study of regulatory T cells in long-lasting Graves disease. Across the whole study: Graves' patients who were just diagnosed had used antithyroid drugs for under 3 months. Overall study results and limits: Persistent disease showed a preference for TRBV28, TRBJ1-2 and TRBJ2-5.

Germline-derived CDR1 and CDR2 are DFQATT and SNEGSKA (reference sequence). Trimming pared 7 bases from V and 1 base from J, leaving 9 bases between. The CDR3 runs 12 residues. The sample's time point: newly diagnosed GD, antithyroid drugs for less than 3 months. RNA extracted from PBMCs served as the sequencing template. The table lists this clonotype with many counts. Its antigen is currently unknown. CDR3-region Arm-PCR and iRepertoire HTBI primers produced the TCR beta libraries. One entry per CDR3 protein, called by TCRdb with MiXCR from the multiplex PCR reads. There are around 250,000 distinct CDR3 sequences in the sample; around a sixth occur only once, and about 15% lies in the top ten. The same sample was also studied in work on T cells in Graves' hyperthyroidism and ophthalmopathy. From that report: The TCR CDR3 was amplified in a first-round RT-PCR using the HTBI primer set.

This receptor was obtained from a woman aged 30 to 39 with Graves disease. The chain uses TRBV20-1 and TRBJ2-3; unclear D gene. Sequenced here: peripheral blood mononuclear cells (PBMCs), sampled at new diagnosis, from a patient treated with antithyroid drugs. DNA for the CDR3: TGCAGTGTTGATACTCGCACAGATACGCAGTATTTT. Amino acid sequence: CSVDTRTDTQYF.